The entry below describes one TCR beta chain. Its antigen is currently unknown. TCRdb re-called the 5' RACE reads with MiXCR, one entry per CDR3 protein. The sample has roughly 74,000 distinct CDR3 sequences; roughly 7.4% are singletons. These data come from a study of T cells after yellow fever vaccination. Whole-study results and caveats: The secondary response was weaker, and its peak arrived faster, on day 5 versus 15. The presence of abundant clonotypes contaminating from the bulk population was possible in FACS-sorted repertoires.

The material sequenced was CD8+ T cells sorted from PBMCs, taken about 5 days after the first yellow fever vaccination. The clonotype comes from a man aged 18 to 30 who received the YFV17D yellow fever vaccine.

CDR3 nucleotide sequence: TGTGCCAGTAGTATGGGACCGAGCTCTGGAAACACCATATATTTT. Amino acids: CASSMGPSSGNTIYF. V gene TRBV19 combines with J gene TRBJ1-3, with D tentatively TRBD1 (5 bases). The CDR3 extends over 15 amino acids. With 3 bases removed from V and 0 bases from J, the gap between germline ends came to 9 bases. In germline, CDR1 is LNHDA, CDR2 SQIVND (reference sequence).